A selection of T cell receptor beta chains follows, all from one sample in a study of spatial heterogeneity in lung cancer. TCRdb recomputed calls from the 5' RACE reads with MiXCR, one row per CDR3 protein. The profile covers around 41,000 distinct CDR3 sequences, with roughly 7.1% appearing a single time and 43% taken by the ten largest. The sample consisted of PBMCs, taken at surgery. The receptors come from a female donor with early-stage non-small cell lung cancer. CDR3s include the opening cysteine and the closing phenylalanine or tryptophan. The order of the fields is CDR3 length, clone size, D gene, V gene, J gene, CDR3 DNA, CDR3 protein. A D gene is named only where the DNA matches it firmly. A clone size is listed for some rows: how often the clone was seen (once, few, many), or a class if it is expanded.

len: 14
abundance: many
d_gene: TRBD1
v_gene: TRBV7-2
j_gene: TRBJ1-4
CDR3nt: TGTGCCAGCAGCTTCTACAGGGGGGGTGAAAAACTGTTTTTT
CDR3aa: CASSFYRGGEKLFF

len: 13
abundance: few
d_gene: TRBD1
v_gene: TRBV2
j_gene: TRBJ2-3
CDR3nt: TGTGCCAGCAGTCAAAACAGGGGGGATACGCAGTATTTT
CDR3aa: CASSQNRGDTQYF

len: 13
abundance: many
d_gene: NA
v_gene: TRBV10-1
j_gene: TRBJ1-1
CDR3nt: TGCGCCAGCAGTGAAGAGTTGAGGGCTGAAGCTTTCTTT
CDR3aa: CASSEELRAEAFF

len: 13
abundance: many
d_gene: TRBD2
v_gene: TRBV4-1
j_gene: TRBJ2-5
CDR3nt: TGCGCCAGCGCGGGGGGGCCGTGGGAGACCCAGTACTTC
CDR3aa: CASAGGPWETQYF

len: 15
abundance: few
d_gene: NA
v_gene: TRBV6-1
j_gene: TRBJ2-2
CDR3nt: TGTGCCAGCAGCCCGATAACTGGGGCCACCGGGGAGCTGTTTTTT
CDR3aa: CASSPITGATGELFF

len: 13
abundance: many
d_gene: NA
v_gene: TRBV7-2
j_gene: TRBJ1-5
CDR3nt: TGTGCCAGCTCCCAGGGGATCAATCAGCCCCAGCATTTT
CDR3aa: CASSQGINQPQHF

len: 12
abundance: few
d_gene: NA
v_gene: TRBV12-3/TRBV12-4
j_gene: TRBJ2-7
CDR3nt: TGTGCCAGCAGTCCGCCGGGCTACGAGCAGTACTTC
CDR3aa: CASSPPGYEQYF

len: 17
abundance: NA
d_gene: TRBD1
v_gene: TRBV19
j_gene: TRBJ1-2
CDR3nt: TGTGCCAGTAGTATGCAAGGTTCAGGGGGCGATAACTATGGCTACACCTTC
CDR3aa: CASSMQGSGGDNYGYTF

len: 14
abundance: many
d_gene: NA
v_gene: TRBV18
j_gene: TRBJ2-3
CDR3nt: TGTGCCAGCTCACCACCGTACAAGGGAAATACGCAGTATTTT
CDR3aa: CASSPPYKGNTQYF

len: 16
abundance: many
d_gene: NA
v_gene: TRBV7-9
j_gene: TRBJ1-2
CDR3nt: TGTGCCAGCAGCTTTACTAGATCCGGGGGGGCCGACTTCTACACCTTC
CDR3aa: CASSFTRSGGADFYTF

len: 17
abundance: NA
d_gene: NA
v_gene: TRBV29-1
j_gene: TRBJ1-2
CDR3nt: TGCAGCGTTGACCACAGGGAACGAGTGGAAGGGTTTGGTGGCTACACCTTC
CDR3aa: CSVDHRERVEGFGGYTF

len: 15
abundance: few
d_gene: TRBD1
v_gene: TRBV20-1
j_gene: TRBJ1-5
CDR3nt: TGCAGTGCTACTCCGGGACAGGTAGGCCGACAGCCCCAGCATTTT
CDR3aa: CSATPGQVGRQPQHF

len: 18
abundance: few
d_gene: NA
v_gene: TRBV5-1
j_gene: TRBJ2-5
CDR3nt: TGCGCCAGCAGCTTCGGCCCAGACAGGGCGGGGGTCCAAGAGACCCAGTACTTC
CDR3aa: CASSFGPDRAGVQETQYF

len: 13
abundance: NA
d_gene: NA
v_gene: TRBV11-3
j_gene: TRBJ2-1
CDR3nt: TGTGCCAGCAGCTTGGGCTCAGGGAAGCGGGCGGTCTTC
CDR3aa: CASSLGSGKRAVF

len: 13
abundance: many
d_gene: NA
v_gene: TRBV12-3/TRBV12-4
j_gene: TRBJ2-7
CDR3nt: TGTGCCAGCAGACACAGTACCTCCTACGAGCAGTACTTC
CDR3aa: CASRHSTSYEQYF

len: 16
abundance: many
d_gene: NA
v_gene: TRBV12-3/TRBV12-4
j_gene: TRBJ2-7
CDR3nt: TGTGCCAGCAGTTTAGGGGTTTTCGGGGTTTCCTACGAGCAGTACTTC
CDR3aa: CASSLGVFGVSYEQYF

len: 16
abundance: many
d_gene: TRBD1
v_gene: TRBV5-1
j_gene: TRBJ2-3
CDR3nt: TGCGCCAGCAGCCTCGTATTGGGACAGACGTTAGATACGCAGTATTTT
CDR3aa: CASSLVLGQTLDTQYF

len: 13
abundance: NA
d_gene: TRBD1
v_gene: TRBV20-1
j_gene: TRBJ2-7
CDR3nt: TGCAGTGCCTTCTCGGGACAGCTCTCCGAGCAGTACTTC
CDR3aa: CSAFSGQLSEQYF

len: 15
abundance: NA
d_gene: TRBD1
v_gene: TRBV6-4
j_gene: TRBJ1-4
CDR3nt: TGTGCCAGCAGTGCTACGGGACAGGGTAGAGAAAAACTGTTTTTT
CDR3aa: CASSATGQGREKLFF

len: 17
abundance: many
d_gene: NA
v_gene: TRBV12-3/TRBV12-4
j_gene: TRBJ2-1
CDR3nt: TGTGCCAGCAGTTTAGACGGAATTGTAGGGCCGGGGAATGAGCAGTTCTTC
CDR3aa: CASSLDGIVGPGNEQFF

len: 13
abundance: many
d_gene: NA
v_gene: TRBV7-2
j_gene: TRBJ2-7
CDR3nt: TGTGCCAGCAGCTTAACCGCCCCCTACGAGCAGTACTTC
CDR3aa: CASSLTAPYEQYF

len: 15
abundance: NA
d_gene: NA
v_gene: TRBV7-9
j_gene: TRBJ1-2
CDR3nt: TGTGCCAGCAGCTCCCACGAAGACGGATACTATGGCTACACCTTC
CDR3aa: CASSSHEDGYYGYTF

len: 11
abundance: few
d_gene: NA
v_gene: TRBV7-9
j_gene: TRBJ2-1
CDR3nt: TGTGCCAGCAGCATACGGGGAGAGCAGTTCTTC
CDR3aa: CASSIRGEQFF

len: 15
abundance: many
d_gene: TRBD1
v_gene: TRBV7-2
j_gene: TRBJ2-1
CDR3nt: TGTGCCAGCAGCTCACAGGGGGCCTTCTACAATGAGCAGTTCTTC
CDR3aa: CASSSQGAFYNEQFF

len: 13
abundance: NA
d_gene: TRBD1
v_gene: TRBV20-1
j_gene: TRBJ2-7
CDR3nt: TGCAGTGCCCTTGGACAGGTCGCCTACGAGCAGTACTTC
CDR3aa: CSALGQVAYEQYF

len: 13
abundance: few
d_gene: NA
v_gene: TRBV7-6
j_gene: TRBJ2-2
CDR3nt: TGTGCCAGCAGCTTAGTGGACCCCGGGGAGCTGTTTTTT
CDR3aa: CASSLVDPGELFF

len: 13
abundance: few
d_gene: NA
v_gene: TRBV7-6
j_gene: TRBJ2-6
CDR3nt: TGTGCCAGCAGCTCGGGACTTCCGTACGTCCTGACTTTC
CDR3aa: CASSSGLPYVLTF

len: 13
abundance: NA
d_gene: NA
v_gene: TRBV24-1
j_gene: TRBJ1-1
CDR3nt: TGTGCCACCAGGGCAAGAGCCGGCACTGAAGCTTTCTTT
CDR3aa: CATRARAGTEAFF

len: 12
abundance: NA
d_gene: NA
v_gene: TRBV20-1
j_gene: TRBJ1-1
CDR3nt: TGCAGTGCGCAACAAGGGGTGACTGAAGCTTTCTTT
CDR3aa: CSAQQGVTEAFF

len: 14
abundance: large
d_gene: TRBD2
v_gene: TRBV7-3
j_gene: TRBJ2-3
CDR3nt: TGTGCCAGCAGCTCGGGACTAGCGACAGATACGCAGTATTTT
CDR3aa: CASSSGLATDTQYF

len: 13
abundance: few
d_gene: NA
v_gene: TRBV11-2
j_gene: TRBJ1-1
CDR3nt: TGTGCCAGCAGCTCCGCAGACAGAAATGAAGCTTTCTTT
CDR3aa: CASSSADRNEAFF

len: 13
abundance: few
d_gene: NA
v_gene: TRBV28
j_gene: TRBJ2-7
CDR3nt: TGTGCCAGCAAGACCGGGGTGTCCTACGAGCAGTACTTC
CDR3aa: CASKTGVSYEQYF

len: 15
abundance: few
d_gene: NA
v_gene: TRBV7-9
j_gene: TRBJ2-1
CDR3nt: TGTGCCAGCAGCTTAGTCGCGACAGGAAGTAATGAGCAGTTCTTC
CDR3aa: CASSLVATGSNEQFF

len: 15
abundance: NA
d_gene: TRBD2
v_gene: TRBV11-2
j_gene: TRBJ2-3
CDR3nt: TGTGCCAGCAGCTTAGCGGGGGGGCAGGGAGATACGCAGTATTTT
CDR3aa: CASSLAGGQGDTQYF

len: 13
abundance: NA
d_gene: NA
v_gene: TRBV5-1
j_gene: TRBJ2-3
CDR3nt: TGCGCCAGCAGGTCTACTGGCACAGATACGCAGTATTTT
CDR3aa: CASRSTGTDTQYF

len: 14
abundance: NA
d_gene: TRBD1
v_gene: TRBV2
j_gene: TRBJ1-5
CDR3nt: TGTGCCAGCAGTCCCGGGACAGCCTATCAGCCCCGGCATTTT
CDR3aa: CASSPGTAYQPRHF

len: 15
abundance: few
d_gene: TRBD1
v_gene: TRBV20-1
j_gene: TRBJ2-1
CDR3nt: TGCAGTGCTAGAGATCCGACAGGGGTGAACAATGAGCAGTTCTTC
CDR3aa: CSARDPTGVNNEQFF

len: 16
abundance: many
d_gene: TRBD2
v_gene: TRBV7-2
j_gene: TRBJ2-5
CDR3nt: TGTGCCAGCAGCTCGAAAGCGGGGCCGCGGGGAGAGACCCAGTACTTC
CDR3aa: CASSSKAGPRGETQYF

len: 16
abundance: many
d_gene: NA
v_gene: TRBV20-1
j_gene: TRBJ1-2
CDR3nt: TGCAGTGCTAGGTCTTCCATCGCTCGGGCTAACTATGGCTACACCTTC
CDR3aa: CSARSSIARANYGYTF

len: 14
abundance: few
d_gene: NA
v_gene: TRBV20-1
j_gene: TRBJ1-2
CDR3nt: TGCAGTGCTAGGAAGGGCGGGGGCAACTATGGCTACACCTTC
CDR3aa: CSARKGGGNYGYTF

len: 13
abundance: many
d_gene: NA
v_gene: TRBV10-3
j_gene: TRBJ1-6
CDR3nt: TGTGCCATCAGGCAGGAATTTAATTCACCCCTCCACTTT
CDR3aa: CAIRQEFNSPLHF

len: 15
abundance: many
d_gene: NA
v_gene: TRBV18
j_gene: TRBJ2-3
CDR3nt: TGTGCCAGCTCACCGAACCTAGCCGACTCAGATACGCAGTATTTT
CDR3aa: CASSPNLADSDTQYF

len: 14
abundance: many
d_gene: NA
v_gene: TRBV28
j_gene: TRBJ2-6
CDR3nt: TGTGCCAGCAGTTCCCAAGGTGGGGCCAACGTCCTGACTTTC
CDR3aa: CASSSQGGANVLTF